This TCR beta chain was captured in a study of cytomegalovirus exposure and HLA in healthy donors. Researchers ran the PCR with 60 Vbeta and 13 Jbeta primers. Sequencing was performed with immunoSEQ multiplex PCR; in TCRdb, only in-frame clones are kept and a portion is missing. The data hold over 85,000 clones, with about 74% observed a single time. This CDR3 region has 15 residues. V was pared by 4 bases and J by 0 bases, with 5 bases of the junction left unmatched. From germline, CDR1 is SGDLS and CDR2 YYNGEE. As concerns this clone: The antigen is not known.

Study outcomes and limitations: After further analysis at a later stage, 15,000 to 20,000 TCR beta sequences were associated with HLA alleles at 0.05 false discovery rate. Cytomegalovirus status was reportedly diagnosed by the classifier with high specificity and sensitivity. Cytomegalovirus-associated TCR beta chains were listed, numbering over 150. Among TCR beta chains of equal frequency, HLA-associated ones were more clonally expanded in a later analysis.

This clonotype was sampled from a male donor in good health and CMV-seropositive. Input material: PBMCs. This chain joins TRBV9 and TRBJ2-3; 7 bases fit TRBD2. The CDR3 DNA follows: TGTGCCAGCAGCCCGACTAGCTACAGCACAGATACGCAGTATTTT. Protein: CASSPTSYSTDTQYF.